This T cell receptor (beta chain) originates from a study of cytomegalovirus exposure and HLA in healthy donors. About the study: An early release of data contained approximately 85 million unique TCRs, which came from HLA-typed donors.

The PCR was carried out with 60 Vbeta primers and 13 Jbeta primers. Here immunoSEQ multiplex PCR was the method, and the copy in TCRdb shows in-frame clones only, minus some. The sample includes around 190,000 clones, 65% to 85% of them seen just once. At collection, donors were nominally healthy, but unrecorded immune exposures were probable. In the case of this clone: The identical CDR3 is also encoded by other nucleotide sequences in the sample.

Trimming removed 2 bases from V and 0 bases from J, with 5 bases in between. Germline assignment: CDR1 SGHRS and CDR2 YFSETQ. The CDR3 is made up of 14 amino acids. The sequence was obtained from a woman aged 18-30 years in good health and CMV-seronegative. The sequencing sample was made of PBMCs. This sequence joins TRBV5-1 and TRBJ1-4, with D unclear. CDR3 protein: CASSLTATNEKLFF. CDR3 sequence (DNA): TGCGCCAGCAGCTTAACTGCAACTAATGAAAAACTGTTTTTT.